This T cell receptor (beta chain) emerged from a study of cytomegalovirus exposure and HLA in healthy donors. Use of 60 Vbeta and 13 Jbeta primers characterized the PCR. This table comes from immunoSEQ multiplex PCR, and its TCRdb copy is limited to in-frame clones, with some not included. The table records around 230,000 clones, over 80% of them present only once. With respect to this clone: What it binds is unknown.

CDR1 WSHSY and CDR2 SAAADI come from the germline V gene. This CDR3 spans 13 amino acids. Trimming removed 6 bases at V and 4 bases at J, with 12 bases between. Findings of the study overall: Presence/absence analyses supposed approximately even sequencing depth among donors.

The sequencing sample was made of PBMCs. The chain uses TRBV10-2 and TRBJ2-5, with D hard to call. The source of this sequence is a man between 35 and 55 years old in good health and CMV-seropositive. CDR3 in amino acids: CASSSTRLETQYF. CDR3 in DNA: TGCGCCAGCAGCTCGACAAGATTAGAGACCCAGTACTTC.